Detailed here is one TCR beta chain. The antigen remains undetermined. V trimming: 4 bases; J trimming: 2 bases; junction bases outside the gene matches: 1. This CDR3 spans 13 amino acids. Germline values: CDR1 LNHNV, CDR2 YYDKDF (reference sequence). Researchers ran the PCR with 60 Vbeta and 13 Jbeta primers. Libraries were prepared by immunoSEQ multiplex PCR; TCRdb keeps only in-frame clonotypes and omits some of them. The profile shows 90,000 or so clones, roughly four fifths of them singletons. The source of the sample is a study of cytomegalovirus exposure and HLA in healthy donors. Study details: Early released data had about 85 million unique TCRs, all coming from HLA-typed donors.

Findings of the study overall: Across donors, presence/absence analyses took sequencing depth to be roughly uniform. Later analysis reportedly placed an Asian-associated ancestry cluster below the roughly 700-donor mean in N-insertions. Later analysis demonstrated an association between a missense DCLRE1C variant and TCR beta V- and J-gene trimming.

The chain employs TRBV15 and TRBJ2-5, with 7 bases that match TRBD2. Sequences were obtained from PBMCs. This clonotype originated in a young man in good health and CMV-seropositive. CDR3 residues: CATSTGLQETQYF. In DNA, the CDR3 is TGTGCCACCAGCACGGGACTACAAGAGACCCAGTACTTC.